The sequence of this TCR beta chain was determined in a study of blood T cell repertoires in COVID-19. Sequencing was performed with immunoSEQ multiplex PCR; in TCRdb, only in-frame clones are kept and a portion is missing. This table has roughly 120,000 clones, approximately 80% appearing once. This clone was recorded only once. Additional DNA sequences in this sample encode the identical CDR3. Germline V gives CDR1 MDHEN, CDR2 SYDVKM. The V and J ends lost 3 bases and 0 bases respectively, with 9 bases between them. The CDR3 has 14 amino acids. Sequencing input: peripheral blood. The clonotype comes from a man aged 65 to 79 with acute or convalescent COVID-19. The chain has TRBV28 and TRBJ2-7, with D possibly TRBD1 on 6 matching bases. The CDR3 protein is CASSLTGGSYEQYF. The CDR3 DNA reads as TGTGCCAGCAGTTTGACAGGAGGCTCCTACGAGCAGTACTTC.